A single sample is the source of the 9 T cell receptor beta chains below, sequenced in a study of Ad26.COV2.S vaccination and SARS-CoV-2 variants. Profiled with immunoSEQ multiplex PCR; TCRdb holds only in-frame clones, not every one. The sample lists 300,000 to 400,000 clones, 86% occurring once. Described treatment: approximately 18 received Ad26.COV2.S at low or high dose, single or two shots; about 5 received placebo; per-sample allocation not given. Collection of the samples took place on day 63 after the first injection of vaccine or placebo. Sequencing was performed on peripheral blood, taken in a trial of Ad26.COV2.S vaccine versus placebo. Receptors originate from a person aged 18 to 65 who received the Ad26.COV2.S COVID-19 vaccine or a placebo.

The chain joins TRBV6-4 to TRBJ2-2; 10 nucleotides agree with TRBD1. After removal of 3 bases from V and 5 bases from J, the junction contained 3 bases not matched to a gene. Germline lookup yields CDR1 MRHNA and CDR2 SNTAGT. This CDR3 has 15 amino acids. CDR3 in amino acids: CASSERQGATGELFF. The CDR3 DNA reads TGTGCCAGCAGTGAAAGACAGGGGGCAACCGGGGAGCTGTTTTTT.

V is TRBV2 and J is TRBJ1-1, with D possibly TRBD1 on 5 matching bases. Germline CDR1 is SNHLY and CDR2 is FYNNEI. The CDR3 sequence is 13 residues long. Trimming cost V 6 bases and J 2 bases, with 10 bases left between them. CDR3 loop: CASREGFNTEAFF. In nucleotides, the CDR3 is TGTGCCAGCAGGGAGGGGTTCAACACTGAAGCTTTCTTT.

This chain links TRBV6-6 with TRBJ1-2; TRBD1 agrees at 7 bases. This CDR3 is built from 15 residues. The V gene end was trimmed by 6 bases and the J gene end by 4 bases; junction bases not matched to a gene: 11. Germline V gives CDR1 MNHNY, CDR2 SVGAGI (reference sequence). For the CDR3, the DNA is TGTGCCAGCAGCCCCACAGGGGACGGTCGCTATGGCTACACCTTC. Amino acids: CASSPTGDGRYGYTF.

This chain joins TRBV23-1 and TRBJ1-5, with TRBD1 identical over 9 bases. TRBV23-1 is sorted into the ORF group, with uncertain function. Trimming at V came to 6 bases and at J to 6 bases, leaving 6 bases not matched to a gene. CDR3 length equals 14 residues. The CDR3 loop is CASSPGTGTQPQHF. For the CDR3, the DNA is TGCGCCAGCAGCCCCGGGACAGGGACTCAGCCCCAGCATTTT.

The V call is TRBV7-9, the J call TRBJ1-2; D uncertain. The CDR3 length is 16 residues. CDR1 and CDR2 (germline): SEHNR, FQNEAQ (reference sequence). Trimming pared 3 bases from V and 4 bases from J, leaving 18 bases between. CDR3 DNA: TGTGCCAGCAGCTTCGAGGACCGCGGAGGGATCTATGGCTACACCTTC. Translation: CASSFEDRGGIYGYTF.

The CDR3 reads CASKIQGVVITETQYF. The DNA for the CDR3 is TGTGCCAGCAAGATACAGGGGGTTGTTATTACGGAGACCCAGTACTTC. The gene calls are TRBV2 and TRBJ2-5; 8 nucleotides line up with TRBD1. Germline values: CDR1 SNHLY, CDR2 FYNNEI. The V segment lost 7 bases and the J segment 5 bases; nucleotides outside the gene matches: 15. The CDR3 runs 16 residues.

The gene calls are TRBV6-5 and TRBJ1-6; 8 bases line up with TRBD1. Trimming at V came to 7 bases and at J to 7 bases, leaving 6 bases not matched to a gene. CDR3 size: 14 residues. Germline V lookup: CDR1 MNHEY, CDR2 SVGAGI. The CDR3 spells CASTYRQGNSPLHF. The DNA of the CDR3 is TGTGCCAGCACCTACCGACAGGGGAATTCACCCCTCCACTTT.

This clone appeared once. The chain carries TRBV30 and TRBJ2-7; no firm D call. CDR1 GTSNPN and CDR2 SVGIG come from the germline V gene (reference sequence). CDR3 length: 13 residues. V was cut by 2 bases and J by 4 bases, with 12 bases left in between. For the CDR3, the DNA is TGTGCCTGGAGTCAAGGGATCCCGTACGAGCAGTACTTC. Its protein product is CAWSQGIPYEQYF.

This clone was detected once. As DNA, the CDR3 is TGTGCCAGTAGGGCCGGGGCTCGGACAGATAGCAATCAGCCCCAGCATTTT. Encoded protein: CASRAGARTDSNQPQHF. This chain joins TRBV19 and TRBJ1-5; possible D gene TRBD1, 6 bases. The germline CDR1 and CDR2 sequences are LNHDA and SQIVND (reference sequence). The CDR3 consists of 17 residues. Trimming stripped 6 bases from V and 0 bases from J, with 18 bases between.